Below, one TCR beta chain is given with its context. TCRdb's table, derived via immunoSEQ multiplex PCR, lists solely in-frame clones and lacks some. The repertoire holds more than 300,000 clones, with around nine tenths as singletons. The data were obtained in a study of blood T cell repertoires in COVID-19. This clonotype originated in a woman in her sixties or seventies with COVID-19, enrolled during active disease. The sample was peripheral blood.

The CDR3 spells CATSDLGTSGGGETQYF. The DNA for the CDR3 is TGTGCCACCAGTGACCTCGGGACTAGCGGGGGAGGAGAGACCCAGTACTTC. V usage is TRBV24-1 and J usage is TRBJ2-5, with 14 bases aligning to TRBD2. The CDR3 contains 17 residues. CDR1 KGHDR and CDR2 SFDVKD come from the germline V gene. V gave up 4 bases and J gave up 4 bases; unmatched junction bases: 7.